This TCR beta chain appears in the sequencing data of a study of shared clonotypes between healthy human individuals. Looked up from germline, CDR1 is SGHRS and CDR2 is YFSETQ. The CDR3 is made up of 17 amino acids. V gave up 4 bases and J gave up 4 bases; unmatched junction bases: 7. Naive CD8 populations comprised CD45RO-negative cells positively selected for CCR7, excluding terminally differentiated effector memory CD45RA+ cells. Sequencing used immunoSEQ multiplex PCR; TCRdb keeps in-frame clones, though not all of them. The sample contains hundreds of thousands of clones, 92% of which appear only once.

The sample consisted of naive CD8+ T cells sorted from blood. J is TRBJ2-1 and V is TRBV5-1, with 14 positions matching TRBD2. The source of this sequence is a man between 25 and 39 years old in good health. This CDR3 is CASSVGLAGDLYNEQFF. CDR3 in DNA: TGCGCCAGCAGCGTGGGACTAGCGGGAGACTTATACAATGAGCAGTTCTTC.